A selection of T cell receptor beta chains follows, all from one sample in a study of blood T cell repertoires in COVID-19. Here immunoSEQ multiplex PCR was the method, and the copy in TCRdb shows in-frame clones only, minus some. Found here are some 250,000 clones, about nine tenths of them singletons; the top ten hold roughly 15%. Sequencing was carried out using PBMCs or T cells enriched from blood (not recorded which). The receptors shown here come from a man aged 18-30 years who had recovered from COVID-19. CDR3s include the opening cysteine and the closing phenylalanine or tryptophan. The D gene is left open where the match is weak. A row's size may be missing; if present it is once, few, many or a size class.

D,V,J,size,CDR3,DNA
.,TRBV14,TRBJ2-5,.,CASSQVSSRGTQYF,TGTGCCAGCAGCCAAGTTAGCAGTCGAGGGACCCAGTACTTC
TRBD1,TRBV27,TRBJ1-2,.,CASSLRAGGLRSNYGYTF,TGTGCCAGCAGTTTAAGGGCAGGGGGGCTCCGAAGTAACTATGGCTACACCTTC
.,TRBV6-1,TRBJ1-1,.,CASSDWTREAFF,TGTGCCAGCAGTGATTGGACACGTGAAGCTTTCTTT
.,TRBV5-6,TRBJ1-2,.,CASSLVQGNYGYTF,TGTGCCAGCAGCTTGGTCCAGGGTAACTATGGCTACACCTTC
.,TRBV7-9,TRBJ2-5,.,CASSLEPSEQETQYF,TGTGCCAGCAGCTTAGAGCCTAGCGAGCAAGAGACCCAGTACTTC
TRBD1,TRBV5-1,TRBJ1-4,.,CASSHRDRGEKLFF,TGCGCCAGCAGTCACCGGGACAGGGGTGAAAAACTGTTTTTT
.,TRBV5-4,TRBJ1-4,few,CASSAQGHEKLFF,TGTGCCAGCAGTGCCCAGGGTCATGAAAAACTGTTTTTT
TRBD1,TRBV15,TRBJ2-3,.,CATSARQGTVTDTQYF,TGTGCCACCAGCGCCAGACAGGGGACCGTTACAGATACGCAGTATTTT
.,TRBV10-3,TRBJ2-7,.,CAISEGESEQYF,TGTGCCATCAGTGAGGGGGAGAGCGAGCAGTACTTC
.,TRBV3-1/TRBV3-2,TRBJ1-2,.,CASSQESSGSYGYTF,TGTGCCAGCAGCCAAGAATCTAGCGGATCCTATGGCTACACCTTC
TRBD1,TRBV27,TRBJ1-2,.,CASSRQGGNGYTF,TGTGCCAGCAGTCGACAGGGTGGGAATGGCTACACCTTC
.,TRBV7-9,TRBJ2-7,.,CASSFPSGEQYF,TGTGCCAGCAGCTTCCCTTCAGGCGAGCAGTACTTC
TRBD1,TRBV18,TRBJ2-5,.,CASSSGQGAQETQYF,TGTGCCAGCTCATCCGGACAGGGGGCCCAAGAGACCCAGTACTTC
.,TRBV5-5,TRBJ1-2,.,CASSSDGNYGYTF,TGTGCCAGCAGCTCAGACGGGAACTATGGCTACACCTTC
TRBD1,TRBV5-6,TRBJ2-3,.,CASSWARQGPDTQYF,TGTGCCAGCAGCTGGGCACGACAGGGTCCAGATACGCAGTATTTT
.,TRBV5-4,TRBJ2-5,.,CASSLAAGAQETQYF,TGTGCCAGCAGCTTGGCGGCGGGCGCCCAAGAGACCCAGTACTTC
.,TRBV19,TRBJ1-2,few,CASSNLWRGGSGYTF,TGTGCCAGTAGTAACCTGTGGAGGGGGGGCAGTGGCTACACCTTC
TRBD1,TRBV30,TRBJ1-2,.,CAWSRDRGLGYGYTF,TGTGCCTGGAGTCGGGACAGGGGGCTTGGCTATGGCTACACCTTC
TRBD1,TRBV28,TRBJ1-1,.,CASRRDRNTEAFF,TGTGCCAGCAGGCGGGACAGGAACACTGAAGCTTTCTTT
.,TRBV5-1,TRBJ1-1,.,CASSLGYSEAFF,TGCGCCAGCAGCTTGGGCTACAGTGAAGCTTTCTTT
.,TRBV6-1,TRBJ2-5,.,CASSEGSGVETQYF,TGTGCCAGCAGTGAAGGGTCGGGGGTAGAGACCCAGTACTTC
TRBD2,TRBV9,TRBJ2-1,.,CASSVGRLAGSLNEQFF,TGTGCCAGCAGCGTGGGAAGACTAGCGGGATCCCTCAATGAGCAGTTCTTC
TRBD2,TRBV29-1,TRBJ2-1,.,CSVESKGRGGYNEQFF,TGCAGCGTTGAATCTAAAGGGCGGGGGGGTTACAATGAGCAGTTCTTC
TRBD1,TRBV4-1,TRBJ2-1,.,CASSQGQGPSYNEQFF,TGCGCCAGCAGCCAAGGACAGGGCCCTTCCTACAATGAGCAGTTCTTC
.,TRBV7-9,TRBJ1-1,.,CASRPGGRGTEAFF,TGTGCCAGCAGGCCCGGGGGGAGGGGCACTGAAGCTTTCTTT
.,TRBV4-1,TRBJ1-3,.,CASSQDLPGLTISGNTIYF,TGCGCCAGCAGCCAAGACCTCCCCGGACTGACGATATCTGGAAACACCATATATTTT
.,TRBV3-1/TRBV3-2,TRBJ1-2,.,CASTLSGANYGYTF,TGTGCCAGCACCCTCTCGGGGGCTAACTATGGCTACACCTTC
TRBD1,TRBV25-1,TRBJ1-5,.,CASSAGTGAQSANQPQHF,TGTGCCAGCAGTGCCGGGACAGGGGCCCAAAGTGCGAATCAGCCCCAGCATTTT
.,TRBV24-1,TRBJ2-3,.,CATSDPGVVDYHTDTQYF,TGTGCCACCAGTGATCCGGGTGTCGTAGACTACCACACAGATACGCAGTATTTT
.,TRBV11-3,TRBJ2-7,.,CASSLGGGTLRMDEQYF,TGTGCCAGCAGCTTAGGGGGTGGGACTCTCCGAATGGACGAGCAGTACTTC
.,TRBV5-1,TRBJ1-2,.,CASSQQGYDGYTF,TGCGCCAGCAGCCAACAGGGTTACGATGGCTACACCTTC
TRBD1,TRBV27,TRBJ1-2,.,CASSFRGTGGYTF,TGTGCCAGCAGTTTCAGGGGGACAGGGGGCTACACCTTC
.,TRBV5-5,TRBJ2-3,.,CASSFQGPDTQYF,TGTGCCAGCAGCTTTCAGGGTCCAGATACGCAGTATTTT
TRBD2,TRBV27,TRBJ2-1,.,CASSPGTSGYNEQFF,TGTGCCAGCAGTCCAGGGACTAGCGGTTACAATGAGCAGTTCTTC
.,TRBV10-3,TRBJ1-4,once,CAISPLETPEKLFF,TGTGCCATCAGCCCCCTCGAAACACCCGAAAAACTGTTTTTT
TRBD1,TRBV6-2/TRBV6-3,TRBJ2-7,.,CASSYQGAQDEQYF,TGTGCCAGCAGTTATCAGGGGGCCCAGGACGAGCAGTACTTC
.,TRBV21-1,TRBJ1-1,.,CASIPRGGLPPLGTEAFF,TGTGCCAGCATCCCGCGGGGGGGTTTGCCCCCCCTGGGGACTGAAGCTTTCTTT
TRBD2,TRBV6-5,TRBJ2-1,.,CASTSGASYNEQFF,TGTGCCAGCACTAGCGGGGCGTCCTACAATGAGCAGTTCTTC
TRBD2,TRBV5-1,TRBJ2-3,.,CASSPWTRLGTDTQYF,TGCGCCAGCAGCCCTTGGACTAGATTGGGCACAGATACGCAGTATTTT
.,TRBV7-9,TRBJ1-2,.,CASSSGGHYGYTF,TGTGCCAGCAGCTCGGGGGGACATTATGGCTACACCTTC